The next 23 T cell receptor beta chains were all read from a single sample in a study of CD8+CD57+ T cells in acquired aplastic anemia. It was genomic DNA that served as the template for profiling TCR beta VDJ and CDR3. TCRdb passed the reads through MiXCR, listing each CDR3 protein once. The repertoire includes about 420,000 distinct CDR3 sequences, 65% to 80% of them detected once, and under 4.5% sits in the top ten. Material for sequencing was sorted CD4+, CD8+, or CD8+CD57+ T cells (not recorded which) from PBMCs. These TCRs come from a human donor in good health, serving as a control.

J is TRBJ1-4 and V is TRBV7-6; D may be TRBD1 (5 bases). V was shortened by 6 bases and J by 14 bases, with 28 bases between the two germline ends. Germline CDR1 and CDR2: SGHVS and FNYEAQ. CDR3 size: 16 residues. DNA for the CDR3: TGTGCCAGCAGTTTACGGTTGCAGGGTCCTAATCAGCACCTGTTTTTT. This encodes CASSLRLQGPNQHLFF.

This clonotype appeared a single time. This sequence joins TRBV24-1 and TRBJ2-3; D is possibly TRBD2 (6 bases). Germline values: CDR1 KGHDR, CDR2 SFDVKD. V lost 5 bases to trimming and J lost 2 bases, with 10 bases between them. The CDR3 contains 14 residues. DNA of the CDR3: TGTGCCACCAGTGGACGGGGACTCACAGATACGCAGTATTTT. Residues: CATSGRGLTDTQYF.

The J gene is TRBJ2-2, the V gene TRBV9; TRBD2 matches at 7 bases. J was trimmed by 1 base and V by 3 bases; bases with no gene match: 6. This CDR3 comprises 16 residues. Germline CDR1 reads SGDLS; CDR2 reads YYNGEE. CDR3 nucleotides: TGTGCCAGCAGCGCTATAGCGGGCCTGAACACCGGGGAGCTGTTTTTT. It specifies CASSAIAGLNTGELFF.

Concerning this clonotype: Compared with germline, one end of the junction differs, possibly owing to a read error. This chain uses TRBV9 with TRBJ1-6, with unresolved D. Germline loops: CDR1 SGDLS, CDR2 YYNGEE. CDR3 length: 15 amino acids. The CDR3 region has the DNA TGTGCCAGCAGCGTAGATGATAACCCTGTGTCACCCTTCCACTTT. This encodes CASSVDDNPVSPFHF.

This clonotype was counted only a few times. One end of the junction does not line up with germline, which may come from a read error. Here the CDR3 DNA reads TGCAGTGCTAGTTCCTCGCCCACTGAAGCTCTCTTT. Its protein is CSASSSPTEALF. This chain joins TRBV20-1 and TRBJ1-1; the D is unclear. Germline lookup yields CDR1 DFQATT and CDR2 SNEGSKA (reference sequence). This CDR3 has 12 amino acids.

This CDR3 is CASSVLAMETQYHYF. CDR3 coding DNA: TGTGCCAGCAGCGTACTCGCGATGGAGACCCAGTACCACTACTTC. The chain is built from TRBV7-9 and TRBJ2-7; no firm D call. Trimming stripped 5 bases from V and 13 bases from J, with 27 bases between. CDR3 length equals 15 residues. Germline lookup yields CDR1 SEHNR and CDR2 FQNEAQ (reference sequence).

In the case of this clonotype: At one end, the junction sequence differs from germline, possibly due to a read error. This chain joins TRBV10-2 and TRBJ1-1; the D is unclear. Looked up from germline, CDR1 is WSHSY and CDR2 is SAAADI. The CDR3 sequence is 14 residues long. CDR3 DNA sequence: TGCGCTAGCAGTGAGTCTGTTGGGTGGGGAGAAGCTTTCTTT. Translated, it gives CASSESVGWGEAFF.

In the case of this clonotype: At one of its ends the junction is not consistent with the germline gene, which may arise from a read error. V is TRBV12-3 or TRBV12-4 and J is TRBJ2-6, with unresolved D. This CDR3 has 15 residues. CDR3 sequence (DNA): TGCGCCAGCAGGATCGAAGACACGCTGAACAACGTCCTGACTTTC. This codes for CASRIEDTLNNVLTF.

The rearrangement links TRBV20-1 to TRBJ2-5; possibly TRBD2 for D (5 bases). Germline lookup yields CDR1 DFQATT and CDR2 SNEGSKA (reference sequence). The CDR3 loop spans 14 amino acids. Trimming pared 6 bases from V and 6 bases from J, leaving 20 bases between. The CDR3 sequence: CSALGQRGQQTQYF. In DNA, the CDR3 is TGCAGTGCCCTCGGGCAGCGCGGGCAGCAGACCCAGTACTTC.

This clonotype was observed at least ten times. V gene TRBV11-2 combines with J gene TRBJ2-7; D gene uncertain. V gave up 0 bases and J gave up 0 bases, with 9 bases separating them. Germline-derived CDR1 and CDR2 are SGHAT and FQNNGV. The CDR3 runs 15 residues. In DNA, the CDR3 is TGTGCCAGCAGCTTAGATAAGATACCCTCCTACGAGCAGTACTTC. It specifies CASSLDKIPSYEQYF.

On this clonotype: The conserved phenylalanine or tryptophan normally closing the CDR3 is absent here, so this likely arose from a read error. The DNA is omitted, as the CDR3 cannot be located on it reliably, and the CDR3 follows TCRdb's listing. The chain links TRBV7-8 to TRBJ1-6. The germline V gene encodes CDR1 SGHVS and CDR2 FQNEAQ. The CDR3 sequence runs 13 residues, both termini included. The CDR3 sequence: CASSRAMFGSPQL.

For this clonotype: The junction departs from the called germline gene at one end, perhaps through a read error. The CDR3 DNA sequence: TGTGCCAGCAGCCAACAGGGCTACGGGCCACTCCTCCGCTTT. It encodes CASSQQGYGPLLRF. V usage is TRBV7-9 and J usage is TRBJ1-6, with D perhaps matching TRBD1 (6 bases). CDR1 is SEHNR and CDR2 is FQNEAQ in the germline V gene (reference sequence). The CDR3 runs to 14 residues.

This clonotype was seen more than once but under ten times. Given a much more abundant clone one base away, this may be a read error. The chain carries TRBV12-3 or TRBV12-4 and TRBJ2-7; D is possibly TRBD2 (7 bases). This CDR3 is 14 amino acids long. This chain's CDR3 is CASSPRGGTYKQYF. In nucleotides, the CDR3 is TGTGCCAGCAGTCCGAGGGGGGGAACCTACAAGCAGTACTTC.

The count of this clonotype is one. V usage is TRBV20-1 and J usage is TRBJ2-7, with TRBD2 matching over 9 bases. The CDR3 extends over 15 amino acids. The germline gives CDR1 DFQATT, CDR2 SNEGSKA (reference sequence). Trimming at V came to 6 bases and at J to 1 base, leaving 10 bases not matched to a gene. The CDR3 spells CSAFSRLAGSYEQYF. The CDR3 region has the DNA TGCAGTGCATTTTCCCGGCTAGCGGGGTCCTACGAGCAGTACTTC.

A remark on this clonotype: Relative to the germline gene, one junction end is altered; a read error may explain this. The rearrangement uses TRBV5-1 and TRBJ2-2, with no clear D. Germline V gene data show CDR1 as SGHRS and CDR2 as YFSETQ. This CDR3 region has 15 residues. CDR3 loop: CASSLVAGSHRELFF. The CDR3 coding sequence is TGTGCCAGCAGCTTAGTGGCAGGCAGCCACCGGGAGCTGTTTTTT.

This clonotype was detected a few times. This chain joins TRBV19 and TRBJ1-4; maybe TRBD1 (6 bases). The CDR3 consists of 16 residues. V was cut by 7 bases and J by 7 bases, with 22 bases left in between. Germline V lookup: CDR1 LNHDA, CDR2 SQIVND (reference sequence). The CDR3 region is CASTPGDTGAGEKLFF. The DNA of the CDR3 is TGTGCCAGTACCCCTGGGGATACGGGGGCAGGTGAAAAACTGTTTTTT.

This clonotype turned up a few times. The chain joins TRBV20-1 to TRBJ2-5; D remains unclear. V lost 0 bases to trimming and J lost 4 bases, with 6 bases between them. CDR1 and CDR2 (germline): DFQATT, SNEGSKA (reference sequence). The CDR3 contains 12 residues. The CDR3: CSARDIGETQYF. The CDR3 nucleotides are TGCAGTGCTAGAGATATTGGAGAGACCCAGTACTTC.

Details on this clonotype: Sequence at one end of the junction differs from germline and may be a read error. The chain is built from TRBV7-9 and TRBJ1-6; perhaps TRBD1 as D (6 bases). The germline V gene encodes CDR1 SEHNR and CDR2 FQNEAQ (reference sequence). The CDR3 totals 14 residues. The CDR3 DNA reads TGTGCCAGCAGCGACCGCAGTCAGGGGACTGGAAACACCTTT. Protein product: CASSDRSQGTGNTF. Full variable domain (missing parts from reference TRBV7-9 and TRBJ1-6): DTGVSQNPRHKITKRGQNVTFRCDPISEHNRLYWYRQTLGQGPEFLTYFQNEAQLEKSRLLSDRFSAERPKGSFSTLEIQRTEQGDSAMYLCASSDRSQGTGNTFGNGTRLTVT.

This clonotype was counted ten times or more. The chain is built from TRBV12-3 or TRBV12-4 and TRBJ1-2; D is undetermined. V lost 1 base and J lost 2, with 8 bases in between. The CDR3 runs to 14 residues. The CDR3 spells CASSLELPNYGYTF. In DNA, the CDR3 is TGTGCCAGCAGTTTAGAGCTACCCAACTATGGCTACACCTTC.

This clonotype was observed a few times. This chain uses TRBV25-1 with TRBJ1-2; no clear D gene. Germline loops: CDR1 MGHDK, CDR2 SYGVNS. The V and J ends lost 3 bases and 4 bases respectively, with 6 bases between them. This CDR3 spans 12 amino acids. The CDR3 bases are TGTGCCAGCAGTGACGACTTCTATGGCTACACCTTC. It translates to CASSDDFYGYTF.

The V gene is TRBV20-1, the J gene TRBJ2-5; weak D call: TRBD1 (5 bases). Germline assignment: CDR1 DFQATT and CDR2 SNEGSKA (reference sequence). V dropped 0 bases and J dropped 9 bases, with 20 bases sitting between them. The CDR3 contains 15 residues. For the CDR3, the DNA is TGCAGTGCTAGAGACAGGGTTTTTGGCAATCAGCCCCAGTACTTC. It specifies CSARDRVFGNQPQYF.

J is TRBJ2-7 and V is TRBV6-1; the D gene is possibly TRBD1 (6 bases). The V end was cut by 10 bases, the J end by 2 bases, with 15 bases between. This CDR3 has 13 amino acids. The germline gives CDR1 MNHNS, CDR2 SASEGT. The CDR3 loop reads CATRGGFAYEQYF. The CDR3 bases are TGTGCCACCAGGGGCGGGTTCGCCTACGAGCAGTACTTC.

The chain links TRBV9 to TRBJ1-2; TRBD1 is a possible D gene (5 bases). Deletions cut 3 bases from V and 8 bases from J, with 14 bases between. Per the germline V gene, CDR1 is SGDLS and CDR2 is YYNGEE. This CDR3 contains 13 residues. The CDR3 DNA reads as TGTGCCAGCAGCGGAGGTGCGGGGGGGGGCTACACCTTC. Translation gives CASSGGAGGGYTF.